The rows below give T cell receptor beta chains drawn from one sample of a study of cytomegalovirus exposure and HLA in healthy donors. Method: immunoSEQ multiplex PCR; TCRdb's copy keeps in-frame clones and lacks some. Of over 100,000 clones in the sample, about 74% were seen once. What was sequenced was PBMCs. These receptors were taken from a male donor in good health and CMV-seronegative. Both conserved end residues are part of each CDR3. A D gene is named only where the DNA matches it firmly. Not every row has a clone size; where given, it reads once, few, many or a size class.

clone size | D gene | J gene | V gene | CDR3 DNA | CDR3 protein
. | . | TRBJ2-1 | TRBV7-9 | TGTGCCAGCGGCCTGGGGAGCTCCTACAATGAGCAGTTCTTC | CASGLGSSYNEQFF
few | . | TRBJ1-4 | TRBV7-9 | TGTTCCAGCAGCTTCAGACAGTCCAATGAAAAACTGTTTTTT | CSSSFRQSNEKLFF
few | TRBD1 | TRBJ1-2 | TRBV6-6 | TGTGCCAGCAGGACGACAGGGATGATGAACTATGGCTACACCTTC | CASRTTGMMNYGYTF
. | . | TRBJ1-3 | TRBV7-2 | TGTGCCAGCAGCTTAGAATTCCGCGGCAGCATATATTTT | CASSLEFRGSIYF
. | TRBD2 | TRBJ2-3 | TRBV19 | TGTGCCAGTAGTCCTGGACTAGCGGGGTCGAGAGATACGCAGTATTTT | CASSPGLAGSRDTQYF
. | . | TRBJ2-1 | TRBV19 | TGTGCCAGTAGTATACAGGGGTTCTCCTACAATGAGCAGTTCTTC | CASSIQGFSYNEQFF
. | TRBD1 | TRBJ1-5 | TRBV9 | TGTGCCAGCAGCGATGGACAGGGCAATCAGCCCCAGCATTTT | CASSDGQGNQPQHF
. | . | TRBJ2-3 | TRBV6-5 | TGTGCCAGCAGCCCGGGTTTCGCGGATACGCAGTATTTT | CASSPGFADTQYF
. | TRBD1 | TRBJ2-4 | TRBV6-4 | TGTGCCAGCAGTGACTCGGGGGACAGGGTCAACATTCAGTACTTC | CASSDSGDRVNIQYF
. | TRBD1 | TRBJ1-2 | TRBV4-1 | TGCGCCAGCAGCCAAGACACAGGGGGCTTAAGCTATGGCTACACCTTC | CASSQDTGGLSYGYTF
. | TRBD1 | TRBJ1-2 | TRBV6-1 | TGTGCCAGCAGTGAAGTGGGGGGACAGTCGAATAATGACTATGGCTACACCTTC | CASSEVGGQSNNDYGYTF
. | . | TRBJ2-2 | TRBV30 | TGTGCCCTGTTAACTAGGGACTCGACCGGGGAGCTGTTTTTT | CALLTRDSTGELFF
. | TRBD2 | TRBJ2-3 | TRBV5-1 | TGCGCCAGCCAGCGGGGGCAGGCAGATACGCAGTATTTT | CASQRGQADTQYF
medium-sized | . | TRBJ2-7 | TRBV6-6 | TGTGCCAGCAGTTACACGGGGGACTCCTACGAGCAGTACTTC | CASSYTGDSYEQYF
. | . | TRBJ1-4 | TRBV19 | TGTGCCAGTAGGGGGGCAAGTAATGAAAAACTGTTTTTT | CASRGASNEKLFF
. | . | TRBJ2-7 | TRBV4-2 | TGTGCCAGCAGCCAAGTTCAGGCAAACGAGCAGTACTTC | CASSQVQANEQYF
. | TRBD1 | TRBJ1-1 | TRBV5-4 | TGTGCCAGCAGCTTGGACAGGGGAACGACTGAAGCTTTCTTT | CASSLDRGTTEAFF
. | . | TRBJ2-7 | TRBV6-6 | TGTGCCAGCAGTTACCGGCAGGGGAGAATCTACGAGCAGTACTTC | CASSYRQGRIYEQYF
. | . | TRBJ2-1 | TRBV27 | TGTGCCAGCAGTTTAGTCCTACCCCCACATGAGCAGTTCTTC | CASSLVLPPHEQFF
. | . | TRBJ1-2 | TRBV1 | TGCACCAGCAGCCCCGCCGGGGGGCAGAATGGCTACACCTTC | CTSSPAGGQNGYTF
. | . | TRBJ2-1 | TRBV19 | TGTGCCAGTAGTACCCAGGGGGGCGGCTACAATGAGCAGTTCTTC | CASSTQGGGYNEQFF
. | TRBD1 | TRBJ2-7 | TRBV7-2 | TGTGCCAGCAGCTTAGCGCAGGGACAGGGGGCGAGAGGCCACGAGCAGTACTTC | CASSLAQGQGARGHEQYF
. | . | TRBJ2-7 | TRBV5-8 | TGTGCCAGCAGCTTGTCCGGCTACGAGCAGTACTTC | CASSLSGYEQYF
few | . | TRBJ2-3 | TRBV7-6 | TGTGCCAGCAGCCGGAGCGGATCCTCAGATACGCAGTATTTT | CASSRSGSSDTQYF
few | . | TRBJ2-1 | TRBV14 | TGTGCCAGCAGCCAAAGGGAGTCCTACAATGAGCAGTTCTTC | CASSQRESYNEQFF
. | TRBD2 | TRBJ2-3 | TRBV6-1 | TGTGCCAGCAGTGAAGAAGGACTAGCGGCTATACACTCTAGCACAGATACGCAGTATTTT | CASSEEGLAAIHSSTDTQYF
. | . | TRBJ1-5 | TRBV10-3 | TGTGCCATCAGTGAAAGCAACAAGAAGGGGAATCAGCCCCAGCATTTT | CAISESNKKGNQPQHF
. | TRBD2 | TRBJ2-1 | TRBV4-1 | TGCGCCAGCAGCCGCCTAGCGGCTAGCTCCTACAATGAGCAGTTCTTC | CASSRLAASSYNEQFF
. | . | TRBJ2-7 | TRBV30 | TGTGCCTGGAGCGCCCCGTCGGGGGATTCGTTGGACGAGCAGTACTTC | CAWSAPSGDSLDEQYF
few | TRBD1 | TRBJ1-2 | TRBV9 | TGTGCCAGCAGCGCCTATGGCAGGGGGCCTCTGGGCTACACCTTC | CASSAYGRGPLGYTF
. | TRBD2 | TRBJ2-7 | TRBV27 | TGTGCCAGCAGTTTACTAGCGGGTAGCTCCTACGAGCAGTACTTC | CASSLLAGSSYEQYF
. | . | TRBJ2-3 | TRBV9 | TGTGCCAGCAGCGTAGGGCAGGGAATAGCAGATACGCAGTATTTT | CASSVGQGIADTQYF
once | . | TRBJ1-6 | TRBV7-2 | TGTGCCAGCGGTAATGCGGGCAGATGGTCACCCCTCCACTTT | CASGNAGRWSPLHF
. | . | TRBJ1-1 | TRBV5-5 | TGTGCCAGCAGCTTGGGCGGGGGGACTGAAGCTTTCTTT | CASSLGGGTEAFF
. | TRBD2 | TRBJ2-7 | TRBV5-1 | TGCGCCAGCAGCCCTGGAGGCGGGGGCTCCTACGAGCAGTACTTC | CASSPGGGGSYEQYF
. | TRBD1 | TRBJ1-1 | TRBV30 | TGTGCCTGGGGGGACAGGGAGTTTGAAGCTTTCTTT | CAWGDREFEAFF
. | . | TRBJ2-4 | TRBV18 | TGTGCCAGCTCACAAGGGTCCACAGGGCTCATTCAGTACTTC | CASSQGSTGLIQYF
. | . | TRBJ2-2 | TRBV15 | TGTGCCACCAGCAGAGATGGACAAAACACCGGGGAGCTGTTTTTT | CATSRDGQNTGELFF
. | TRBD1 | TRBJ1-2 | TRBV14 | TGTGCCAGCAGCCAAGAACCCCAGGGGGCTCCCTATGGCTACACCTTC | CASSQEPQGAPYGYTF
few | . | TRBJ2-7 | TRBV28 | TGTGCCAGCAGTTTATTTCCTAGTACAGGGAACTACGAGCAGTACTTC | CASSLFPSTGNYEQYF
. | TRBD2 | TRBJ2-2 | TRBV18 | TGTGCCAGCTCACCACCCGGACTAGCGGGGAACACCGGGGAGCTGTTTTTT | CASSPPGLAGNTGELFF
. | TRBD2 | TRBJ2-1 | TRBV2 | TGTGCCAGCATGCGGCGGGAGGGCCGGAATGAGCAGTTCTTC | CASMRREGRNEQFF
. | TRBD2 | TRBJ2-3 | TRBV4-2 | TGTGCCAGCAGCCAAGGTACTAGCGGGGGGTTCAGCACAGATACGCAGTATTTT | CASSQGTSGGFSTDTQYF
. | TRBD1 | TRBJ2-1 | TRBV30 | TGTGCCTGGGAGCGGACAGGAAATGAGCAGTTCTTC | CAWERTGNEQFF
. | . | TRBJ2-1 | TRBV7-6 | TGTGCCAGCAGTTACAAAACAGGGAGCTCCTACAATGAGCAGTTCTTC | CASSYKTGSSYNEQFF
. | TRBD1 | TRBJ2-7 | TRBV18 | TGTGCCAGCTCCCCCGGGACAGGGCGTGACGAGCAGTACTTC | CASSPGTGRDEQYF
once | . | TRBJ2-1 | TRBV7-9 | TGTTCCAGCAGCTTAGGTCTGGCGGCGAACTACAATGAGCAGTTCTTC | CSSSLGLAANYNEQFF
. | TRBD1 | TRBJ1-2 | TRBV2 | TGTGCCAGCAGTACCGGGACAGGGCCCTATGGCTACACCTTC | CASSTGTGPYGYTF
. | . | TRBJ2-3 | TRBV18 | TGTGCCAGCTCACCGGAGGGACTCAACACAGATACGCAGTATTTT | CASSPEGLNTDTQYF
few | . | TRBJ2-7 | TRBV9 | TGTGCCAGCAGCGTAGATGCGGCCCCGGTTGGCGAGCAGTACTTC | CASSVDAAPVGEQYF
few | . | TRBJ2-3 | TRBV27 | TGTGCCAGCAGTTTATCTTTATCCACAGATACGCAGTATTTT | CASSLSLSTDTQYF
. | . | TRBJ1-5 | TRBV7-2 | TGTGCCAGCAGCCCCCGGATATCAGGGGGCAATCAGCCCCAGCATTTT | CASSPRISGGNQPQHF
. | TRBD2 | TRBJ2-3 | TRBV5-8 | TGTGCCAGCAGCTTGGATTGGGGTAGCGGGGCCGCAGATACGCAGTATTTT | CASSLDWGSGAADTQYF
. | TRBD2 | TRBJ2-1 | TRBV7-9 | TGTTCCAGCAGCTCTTCGGGAGGCGGGAGGTCCTACAATGAGCAGTTCTTC | CSSSSSGGGRSYNEQFF
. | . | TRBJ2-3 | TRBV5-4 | TGTGCCAGCAGCCATGACGGGGTTTCGGATACGCAGTATTTT | CASSHDGVSDTQYF